This TCR beta chain came from a study of T cells in Graves' hyperthyroidism and ophthalmopathy. Findings and caveats of the study: Ophthalmopathy, which appeared later, was predicted by the model a median around 6.5 months before onset.

This clonotype was seen ten or more times. What it binds is not known. The sample, blood from the first hyperthyroidism diagnosis, precedes any ophthalmopathy symptoms. There were TCR beta CDR3 regions amplified from RNA transcripts. A set of HTBI primers served as the primers for a first-round RT-PCR of the TCR CDR3. A single record per CDR3 protein comes from TCRdb applying MiXCR to the multiplex PCR reads. This table holds a few hundred thousand distinct CDR3 sequences, roughly 14% found once. The receptor's source is a man aged 30-40 years with Graves' hyperthyroidism that later progressed to Graves' ophthalmopathy. What was sequenced was blood.

The chain's CDR3 is CASSGVLETQYF. CDR3 sequence (DNA): TGTGCCAGTTCCGGGGTTCTGGAGACCCAGTACTTC. The chain has TRBV28 and TRBJ2-5; D may be TRBD2 (5 bases). V shed 9 bases and J shed 5 bases, with 13 bases lying between them. The CDR3 contains 12 residues. Per the germline V gene, CDR1 is MDHEN and CDR2 is SYDVKM.